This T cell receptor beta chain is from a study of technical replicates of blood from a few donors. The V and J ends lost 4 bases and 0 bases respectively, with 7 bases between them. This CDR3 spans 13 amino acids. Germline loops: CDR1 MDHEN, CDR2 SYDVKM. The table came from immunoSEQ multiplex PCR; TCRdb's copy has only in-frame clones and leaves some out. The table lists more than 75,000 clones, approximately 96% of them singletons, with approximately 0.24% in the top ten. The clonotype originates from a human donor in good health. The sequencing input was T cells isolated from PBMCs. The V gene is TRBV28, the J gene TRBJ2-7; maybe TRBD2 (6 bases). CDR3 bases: TGTGCCAGCAGTTCCGGGGGCTCCTACGAGCAGTACTTC. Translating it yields CASSSGGSYEQYF. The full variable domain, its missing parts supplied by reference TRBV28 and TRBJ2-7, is DVKVTQSSRYLVKRTGEKVFLECVQDMDHENMFWYRQDPGLGLRLIYFSYDVKMKEKGDIPEGYSVSREKKERFSLILESASTNQTSMYLCASSSGGSYEQYFGPGTRLTVT.